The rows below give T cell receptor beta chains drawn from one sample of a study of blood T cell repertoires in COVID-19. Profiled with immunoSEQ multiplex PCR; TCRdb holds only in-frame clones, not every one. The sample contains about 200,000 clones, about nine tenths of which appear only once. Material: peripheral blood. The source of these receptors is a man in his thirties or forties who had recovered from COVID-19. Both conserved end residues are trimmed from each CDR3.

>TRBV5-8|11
ASSLVSMNTQY
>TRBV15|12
ATSIARASYEQY
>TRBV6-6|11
ASGIIGANEQF
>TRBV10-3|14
AISDTEGQGARGYT
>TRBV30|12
AWSRGQGANEQY
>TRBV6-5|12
ASSYGQAGEKLF
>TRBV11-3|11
ASSPGTVAKLF
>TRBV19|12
ASSMGQGNTEAF
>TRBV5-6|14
ASSLGQTNTNYGYT
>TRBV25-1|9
ASRGHVAAF
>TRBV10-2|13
ASTSGGRSTDTQY